These 17 T cell receptor beta chains were sequenced from one sample in a study of chemoradiotherapy in HPV16-positive cancers (dated 2022 in TCRdb). The library was made by the immunoSEQ multiplex PCR assay. Entries here come from immuneACCESS through TCRdb and include only in-frame sequences with V and J called. Some clones fail to appear in such tables; in the studies checked, an unresolved V gene covers under half of the shortfall, and the cause of the remainder is unknown. For this sample the table gives approximately 10,000 clones, of which roughly 82% were detected only once. Roughly 2.4% of the sample goes to the ten largest clones. Sequencing used blood, obtained from a patient who underwent chemoradiotherapy. These receptor sequences come from a human donor with HPV-associated anogenital cancer.

The V call is TRBV30, the J call TRBJ1-2; no reliable D call. Trimming removed 1 base at V and 7 bases at J, with 16 bases between. The CDR3 is made up of 14 amino acids. The germline V gene encodes CDR1 GTSNPN and CDR2 SVGIG (reference sequence). CDR3 DNA sequence: TGTGCCTGGAGTGCTACCCAGGTTGGGTCTGGCTACACCTTC. Translated, it gives CAWSATQVGSGYTF.

The chain carries TRBV4-1 and TRBJ1-2, with TRBD1 matching over 8 bases. Trimming removed 2 bases from V and 8 bases from J; junction bases left unmatched: 7. The CDR3 is 14 residues long. The germline V gene has CDR1 MGHRA and CDR2 YSYEKL. The CDR3 nucleotides read TGCGCCAGCAGCCAACCGACAGGGGTTACAGGCTACACCTTC. It is translated as CASSQPTGVTGYTF.

This chain joins TRBV5-1 and TRBJ1-6; tentative D call: TRBD1 (6 bases). CDR3 length: 13 residues. V lost 4 bases and J 7 bases, leaving 9 bases between the germline ends. The germline V gene encodes CDR1 SGHRS and CDR2 YFSETQ. In DNA form, the CDR3 reads TGCGCCAGCAGCCCGGACAGCAATTCACCCCTCCACTTT. This codes for CASSPDSNSPLHF. Supplemented by reference TRBV5-1 and TRBJ1-6, the full variable domain reads KAGVTQTPRYLIKTRGQQVTLSCSPISGHRSVSWYQQTPGQGLQFLFEYFSETQRNKGNFPGRFSGRQFSNSRSEMNVSTLELGDSALYLCASSPDSNSPLHFGNGTRLTVT.

This chain links TRBV7-7 with TRBJ2-5; 9 nucleotides align to TRBD1. Germline-derived CDR1 and CDR2 are SSHAT and FNYEAQ (reference sequence). The V and J ends lost 1 base and 5 bases, in that order; junction bases with no gene match: 2. CDR3 size: 14 residues. CDR3 residues: CASSLGTGVETQYF. CDR3 nucleotide sequence: TGTGCCAGCAGCTTAGGGACAGGGGTGGAGACCCAGTACTTC.

The chain couples TRBV18 to TRBJ1-5; 7 nucleotides match TRBD1. CDR1 is KGHSH, CDR2 LQKENI, per germline. The CDR3 is made up of 14 amino acids. The ends lost 6 bases at V and 1 base at J; junction bases unmatched: 3. CDR3 loop: CASSQDRSNQPQHF. CDR3 DNA: TGTGCCAGCTCCCAGGACAGGAGCAATCAGCCCCAGCATTTT.

The chain links TRBV11-2 to TRBJ2-5; D gene ambiguous. CDR3 size: 11 residues. V shed 3 bases and J shed 4 bases, with 3 bases lying between them. Germline values: CDR1 SGHAT, CDR2 FQNNGV. The CDR3 is CASSFGETQYF. In DNA form, the CDR3 reads TGTGCCAGCAGCTTTGGAGAGACCCAGTACTTC.

The chain combines TRBV2 with TRBJ2-3; D call uncertain. The germline V and J ends were trimmed by 2 bases and 0 bases, with 3 bases remaining between them. The V gene's germline CDR1 is SNHLY and CDR2 FYNNEI. The CDR3 length is 13 residues. This CDR3 is CASSEPSTDTQYF. DNA for the CDR3: TGTGCCAGCAGTGAACCTAGCACAGATACGCAGTATTTT.

This clone came up a few times. This sequence joins TRBV6-1 and TRBJ1-6; tentative D call: TRBD1 (6 bases). The V and J ends lost 6 bases and 10 bases respectively, with 10 bases between them. In germline, CDR1 is MNHNS, CDR2 SASEGT. CDR3 size: 12 residues. The CDR3: CASRQGSSPLHF. The CDR3 bases are TGTGCCAGCAGACAGGGCTCCTCACCCCTCCACTTT.

The rearrangement uses TRBV5-5 and TRBJ1-1; 8 bases map to TRBD1. V was pared by 3 bases and J by 10 bases, with 5 bases of the junction left unmatched. CDR1 SGHKS and CDR2 YYEKEE come from the germline V gene (reference sequence). The CDR3 consists of 12 residues. This chain's CDR3 is CASSWNRGGAFF. CDR3 bases: TGTGCCAGCAGCTGGAACAGGGGGGGAGCTTTCTTT.

V and J are TRBV7-8 and TRBJ2-6, with 11 bases identical to TRBD1. The CDR3 is 19 amino acids. Germline CDR1 is SGHVS and CDR2 is FQNEAQ. V shed 5 bases, J shed 2 bases, and the junction held 11 bases outside the gene matches. This CDR3 is CASSIRWDRGVPGANVLTF. CDR3 nucleotide sequence: TGTGCCAGCAGCATAAGATGGGACAGGGGGGTCCCTGGGGCCAACGTCCTGACTTTC.

This clone was counted a single time. This chain uses TRBV2 with TRBJ2-4, with D perhaps TRBD1 or TRBD2 (5 bases each). Trimming removed 6 bases from V and 7 bases from J, with 19 bases in between. The germline gives CDR1 SNHLY, CDR2 FYNNEI. The CDR3 length is 15 residues. The CDR3, as DNA: TGTGCCAGCAGCGGGGAATTAGGACATCGGAACATTCAGTACTTC. Its protein product is CASSGELGHRNIQYF.

The V and J genes are TRBV7-2 and TRBJ2-5, with TRBD1 as a possible D gene (8 bases). The CDR3 sequence is 16 residues long. Germline CDR1 and CDR2: SGHTA and FQGNSA. V was cut by 5 bases and J by 5 bases, with 21 bases left in between. CDR3 loop: CASSRVPGQGGETQYF. The DNA for the CDR3 is TGTGCCAGCAGCCGAGTTCCCGGACAGGGAGGGGAGACCCAGTACTTC. Supplemented by reference TRBV7-2 and TRBJ2-5, the full variable domain reads GAGVSQSPSNKVTEKGKDVELRCDPISGHTALYWYRQSLGQGLEFLIYFQGNSAPDKSGLPSDRFSAERTGGSVSTLTIQRTQQEDSAVYLCASSRVPGQGGETQYFGPGTRLLVL.

The chain couples TRBV11-1 to TRBJ2-5, with 9 bases aligning to TRBD1. The length of the CDR3 is 17 residues. From germline, CDR1 is SGHAT and CDR2 FQDESV (reference sequence). V gave up 3 bases and J gave up 0 bases; unmatched junction bases: 8. The CDR3: CASSLIPGQGYQETQYF. CDR3 DNA sequence: TGTGCCAGCAGCTTGATCCCGGGACAGGGTTACCAAGAGACCCAGTACTTC.

This chain uses TRBV5-1 with TRBJ2-2; possible D gene TRBD2, 6 bases. The CDR3 is 14 amino acids. V was pared by 4 bases and J by 3 bases, with 10 bases between. The germline CDR1 and CDR2 sequences are SGHRS and YFSETQ. CDR3 in amino acids: CASSPGGDTGELFF. The CDR3 nucleotides read TGCGCCAGCAGCCCCGGGGGAGACACCGGGGAGCTGTTTTTT.

The V and J genes are TRBV27 and TRBJ1-1; TRBD1 aligns across 7 bases. This CDR3 has 15 amino acids. CDR1 is MNHEY, CDR2 SMNVEV, per germline (reference sequence). Germline trimming cut 0 bases from V and 3 bases from J; bases unmatched to any gene: 4. Here the CDR3 DNA reads TGTGCCAGCAGTTTATCCACAACAGGGGACACTGAAGCTTTCTTT. Translated, it gives CASSLSTTGDTEAFF.

The chain combines TRBV29-1 with TRBJ2-1; D tentatively reads TRBD1 or TRBD2 (6 bases each). The CDR3 totals 11 residues. Trimming took off 7 bases at V and 8 bases at J, with 12 bases between the two ends. The germline V gene has CDR1 SQVTM and CDR2 ANQGSEA. The CDR3 DNA reads TGCAGCGGGGGGGCGGGTTATGAGCAGTTCTTC. Translating it yields CSGGAGYEQFF.

The chain recombines TRBV7-8 with TRBJ1-5; the match to TRBD1 covers 7 bases. The germline V gene encodes CDR1 SGHVS and CDR2 FQNEAQ. The CDR3 has 15 amino acids. With V trimmed by 1 base and J by 5 bases, 5 bases remained unmatched. CDR3 sequence (DNA): TGTGCCAGCAGCTTAGTCCAGGGGGTCGATCAGCCCCAGCATTTT. As protein: CASSLVQGVDQPQHF.